This entry features one T cell receptor beta chain sequence. These data originate in a study of blood T cell repertoires in COVID-19. On the study more broadly: The United States, Italy and Spain were the sources of the acute and convalescent COVID-19 samples. Nucleic acid was either cDNA or gDNA, and it came from T cells, B-cell-depleted T cells, or PBMCs.

In the original workflow: The authors estimated nucleated cell counts from reference gene primer amplification. Here immunoSEQ multiplex PCR was the method, and the copy in TCRdb shows in-frame clones only, minus some. For V, J and clone size, that table is used; D and trimming come from the DNA. The sample includes approximately 220,000 clones, more than 85% of them seen just once. The CDR3 is made up of 16 amino acids. The V and J ends lost 6 bases and 12 bases respectively, with 26 bases between them. Germline values: CDR1 LNHDA, CDR2 SQIVND (reference sequence). This TCR derives from a man in his forties with acute or convalescent COVID-19. Sample: peripheral blood. V and J are TRBV19 and TRBJ1-4, with a possible D match to TRBD1 (6 bases). CDR3 loop: CASRLNRDTIMNELFF. CDR3 nucleotide sequence: TGTGCCAGTAGATTAAACCGGGACACCATAATGAACGAACTGTTTTTT.